This T cell receptor beta chain was identified in a study of T-cell memory formation after mild COVID-19. The authors produced TCR alpha and TCR beta cDNA libraries with sample barcodes and UMIs by 5'RACE using constant-segment primers. TCRdb analysed the 5' RACE reads with MiXCR anew, one entry per CDR3 protein. The sample includes 250,000 to 350,000 distinct CDR3 sequences, about a sixth of them seen just once. Between the trimmed V and J ends, which lost 3 bases and 1 base, there was a span of 6 bases. Germline V lookup: CDR1 MGHRA, CDR2 YSYEKL. The CDR3 length is 13 residues. The sample taken for sequencing was PBMCs or a T cell subset sorted from them (not recorded which). The V call is TRBV4-1, the J call TRBJ1-1; D gene unclear. This TCR was recovered from a man aged 18-30 years who had mild COVID-19 (a few samples of this study predate the infection). Cell type and time point are not known. The CDR3 here is CASSHPGNTEAFF. CDR3 coding DNA: TGCGCCAGCAGCCATCCAGGGAACACTGAAGCTTTCTTT.